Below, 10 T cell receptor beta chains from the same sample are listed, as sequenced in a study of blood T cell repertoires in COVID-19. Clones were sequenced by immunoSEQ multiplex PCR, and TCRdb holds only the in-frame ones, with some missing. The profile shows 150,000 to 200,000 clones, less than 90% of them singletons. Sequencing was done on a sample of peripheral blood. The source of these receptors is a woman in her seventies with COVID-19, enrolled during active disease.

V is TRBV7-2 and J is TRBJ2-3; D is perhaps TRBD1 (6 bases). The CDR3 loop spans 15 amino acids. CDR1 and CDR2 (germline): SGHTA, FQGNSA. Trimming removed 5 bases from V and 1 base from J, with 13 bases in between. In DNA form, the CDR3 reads TGTGCCAGCAGCCCCTGGCAGGGGCGCACAGATACGCAGTATTTT. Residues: CASSPWQGRTDTQYF.

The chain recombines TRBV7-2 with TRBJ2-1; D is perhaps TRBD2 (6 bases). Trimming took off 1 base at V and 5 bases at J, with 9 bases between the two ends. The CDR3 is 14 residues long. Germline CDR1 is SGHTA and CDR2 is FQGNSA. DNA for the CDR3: TGTGCCAGCAGCTTAGAGCGGGCCCACAATGAGCAGTTCTTC. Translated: CASSLERAHNEQFF.

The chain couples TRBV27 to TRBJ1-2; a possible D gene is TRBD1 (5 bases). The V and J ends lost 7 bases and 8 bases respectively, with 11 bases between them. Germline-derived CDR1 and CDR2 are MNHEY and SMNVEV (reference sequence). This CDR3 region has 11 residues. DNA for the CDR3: TGTGCCAGCACGGCAGGGCACGGCTACACCTTC. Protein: CASTAGHGYTF.

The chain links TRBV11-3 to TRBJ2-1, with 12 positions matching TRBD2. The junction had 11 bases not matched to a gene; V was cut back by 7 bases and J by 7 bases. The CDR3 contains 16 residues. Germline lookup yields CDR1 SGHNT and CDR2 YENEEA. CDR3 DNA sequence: TGTGCCAGCACGTATTCGACTAGCGGGAGATCGAATGAGCAGTTCTTC. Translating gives CASTYSTSGRSNEQFF.

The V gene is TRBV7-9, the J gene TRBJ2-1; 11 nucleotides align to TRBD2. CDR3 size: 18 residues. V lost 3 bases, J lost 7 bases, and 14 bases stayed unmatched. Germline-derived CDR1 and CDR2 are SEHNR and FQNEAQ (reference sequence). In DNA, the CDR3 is TGTGCCAGCAGCTTCCTACTAGCGGGAGATGGTTCGCGGAATGAGCAGTTCTTC. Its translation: CASSFLLAGDGSRNEQFF.

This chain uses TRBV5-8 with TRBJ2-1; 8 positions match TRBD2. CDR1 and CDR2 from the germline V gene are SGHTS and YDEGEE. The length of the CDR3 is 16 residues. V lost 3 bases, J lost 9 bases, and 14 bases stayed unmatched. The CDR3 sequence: CASSSRDSSRGGEQFF. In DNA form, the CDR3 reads TGTGCCAGCAGCTCTCGGGACTCTTCACGGGGGGGTGAGCAGTTCTTC.

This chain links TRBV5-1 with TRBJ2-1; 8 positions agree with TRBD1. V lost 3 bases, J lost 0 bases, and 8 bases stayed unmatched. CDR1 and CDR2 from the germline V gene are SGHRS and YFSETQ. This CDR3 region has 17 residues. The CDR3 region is CASSSQGVGSSYNEQFF. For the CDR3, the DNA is TGCGCCAGCAGCTCACAGGGGGTGGGGAGCTCCTACAATGAGCAGTTCTTC.

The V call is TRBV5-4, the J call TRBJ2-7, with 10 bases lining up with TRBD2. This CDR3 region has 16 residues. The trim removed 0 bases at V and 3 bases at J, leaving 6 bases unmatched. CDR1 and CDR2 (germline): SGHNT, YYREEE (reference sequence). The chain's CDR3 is CASSLGTSGTLYEQYF. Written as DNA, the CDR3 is TGTGCCAGCAGCTTGGGGACTAGCGGAACTCTCTACGAGCAGTACTTC.

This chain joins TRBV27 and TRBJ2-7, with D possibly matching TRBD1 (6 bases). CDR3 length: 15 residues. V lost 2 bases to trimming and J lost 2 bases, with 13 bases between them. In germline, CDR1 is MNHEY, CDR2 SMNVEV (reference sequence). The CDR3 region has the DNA TGTGCCAGCAGTTTAGTTGGACAGTCTGCCTACGAGCAGTACTTC. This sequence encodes CASSLVGQSAYEQYF.

CDR3 residues: CSVELGVEPELFF. The DNA for the CDR3 is TGCAGCGTTGAATTAGGTGTGGAGCCCGAGCTGTTTTTT. The genes are TRBV29-1 and TRBJ2-2; D is ambiguous. The V end was cut by 2 bases, the J end by 11 bases, with 15 bases between. The germline V gene encodes CDR1 SQVTM and CDR2 ANQGSEA. CDR3 length: 13 amino acids.